This T cell receptor (beta chain) originates from a study of cytomegalovirus exposure and HLA in healthy donors. Researchers ran the PCR with 60 Vbeta and 13 Jbeta primers. The assay was immunoSEQ multiplex PCR, and TCRdb's table has in-frame clones only and misses some. The sample holds roughly 160,000 clones, about 80% seen once. CDR1 is MNHNS and CDR2 is SASEGT in the germline V gene. This CDR3 contains 18 residues. Trimming removed 4 bases from V and 0 bases from J; junction bases left unmatched: 2. The sequencing sample was made of PBMCs. The TCR comes from a man aged 25-40 years in good health and CMV-seronegative. V and J are TRBV6-1 and TRBJ2-6, with 14 nucleotides matching TRBD2. CDR3 region: CASSGTSGRSSGANVLTF. The CDR3 coding sequence is TGTGCCAGCAGTGGGACTAGCGGGAGGAGCTCTGGGGCCAACGTCCTGACTTTC.